Below are 23 T cell receptor beta chains sequenced from a single sample in a study of CD8 T cells in ankylosing spondylitis. Each CDR3 protein gets one entry after TCRdb re-called the 5' RACE reads with MiXCR. This sample has 150,000 to 200,000 distinct CDR3 sequences, with around 13% found just once. The specimen was blood, either unsorted or a sorted T cell fraction (not recorded which). The receptors shown here come from a female donor with ankylosing spondylitis or in good health (not recorded which).

In its sample, this clonotype was seen a few times. This chain links TRBV9 with TRBJ2-3, with TRBD2 matching 7 bases. The CDR3 is 13 amino acids. V lost 3 bases and J lost 6; bases outside the gene matches: 4. CDR1 is SGDLS and CDR2 is YYNGEE in the germline V gene. The CDR3 bases are TGTGCCAGCAGCGGCGGGAGTTCGGATACGCAGTATTTT. This codes for CASSGGSSDTQYF.

This clonotype was observed at least ten times. V gene TRBV25-1 combines with J gene TRBJ1-2; possible D gene TRBD1, 6 bases. The CDR3 runs to 12 residues. Looked up from germline, CDR1 is MGHDK and CDR2 is SYGVNS. V was pared by 6 bases and J by 4 bases, with 9 bases between. CDR3 in DNA: TGTGCCAGCAGCTACAGGGCCTATGGCTACACCTTC. Amino acids: CASSYRAYGYTF.

This clonotype has ten or more counts. This chain joins TRBV7-2 and TRBJ2-1; perhaps D is TRBD1 or TRBD2 (5 bases each). CDR1 and CDR2 (germline): SGHTA, FQGNSA. The CDR3 is made up of 15 amino acids. V was clipped by 1 base and J by 6 bases, with 13 bases between them. CDR3: CASSLGGSQRNEQFF. As DNA, the CDR3 is TGTGCCAGCAGCTTAGGGGGGAGTCAGCGCAATGAGCAGTTCTTC.

This clonotype was found a few times. The chain has TRBV20-1 and TRBJ2-1, with 8 positions matching TRBD2. V was clipped by 0 bases and J by 1 base; unmatched bases: 8. CDR3 length equals 17 residues. Germline V gene data show CDR1 as DFQATT and CDR2 as SNEGSKA (reference sequence). This chain's CDR3 is CSARDFSAGGSYNEQFF. In nucleotides, the CDR3 is TGCAGTGCTAGAGACTTTAGTGCGGGAGGATCCTACAATGAGCAGTTCTTC.

The chain carries TRBV13 and TRBJ2-1; the match to TRBD2 covers 9 bases. Per the germline V gene, CDR1 is PRHDT and CDR2 is FYEKMQ (reference sequence). V trimming: 5 bases; J trimming: 8 bases; junction bases outside the gene matches: 10. The CDR3 sequence is 15 residues long. The CDR3 DNA sequence: TGTGCCAGCAGCCCGGCCAGCGGGAGGTTGGATGAGCAGTTCTTC. This translates into CASSPASGRLDEQFF.

The rearrangement uses TRBV4-3 and TRBJ2-2; 9 bases are shared with TRBD2. Germline CDR1 LGHNA, CDR2 YSLEER. V gave up 1 base and J gave up 0 bases; unmatched junction bases: 6. The CDR3 runs 18 residues. CDR3: CASSQAALAGTNTGELFF. In DNA form, the CDR3 reads TGCGCCAGCAGCCAAGCAGCGCTAGCGGGGACGAACACCGGGGAGCTGTTTTTT.

The chain recombines TRBV20-1 with TRBJ2-5; D uncertain. The CDR3 runs to 12 residues. The V end was cut by 1 base, the J end by 7 bases, with 10 bases between. The germline gives CDR1 DFQATT, CDR2 SNEGSKA (reference sequence). CDR3 DNA: TGCAGTGCTAGAGCCGCAGGTGTGACCCAGTACTTC. Translation gives CSARAAGVTQYF.

This clonotype was observed many times. V gene TRBV24-1 combines with J gene TRBJ1-1; D is undetermined. The CDR3 consists of 13 residues. V was trimmed by 4 bases and J by 1 base, leaving 6 bases between them. Germline CDR1 is KGHDR and CDR2 is SFDVKD. The CDR3 DNA sequence: TGTGCCACCAGTGAATACGGGAACACTGAAGCTTTCTTT. It specifies CATSEYGNTEAFF.

The chain couples TRBV15 to TRBJ2-1; D is ambiguous. V was cut by 0 bases and J by 4 bases, with 13 bases left in between. This CDR3 has 16 amino acids. CDR1 is LNHNV, CDR2 YYDKDF, per germline (reference sequence). The CDR3, as DNA: TGTGCCACCAGCAGAGAGAGCCTACGGATTTACAATGAGCAGTTCTTC. The encoded protein is CATSRESLRIYNEQFF.

V usage is TRBV12-3 or TRBV12-4 and J usage is TRBJ2-5; D unclear. The CDR3 has 14 residues. The germline V and J ends were trimmed by 2 bases and 1 base, with 8 bases remaining between them. CDR3 sequence (DNA): TGTGCCAGCAGTTTAAGGTTTATCCAAGAGACCCAGTACTTC. Its translation: CASSLRFIQETQYF.

To note about this clonotype: A clone one base away is much larger, so this may be a read error. The chain uses TRBV3-1 and TRBJ1-6; D is uncertain. The CDR3 extends over 14 amino acids. Per germline, CDR1 LGHDT and CDR2 YNNKEL (reference sequence). The CDR3 loop is CPSSQDWENSPLHF. The CDR3 bases are TGTCCCAGCAGCCAAGATTGGGAGAATTCACCCCTCCACTTT.

At least ten counts were recorded for this clonotype. The chain couples TRBV6-2 or TRBV6-3 to TRBJ2-2; 12 bases line up with TRBD2. Germline CDR1 reads MNHEY; CDR2 reads SVGEGT. The CDR3 spans 17 residues. The V segment lost 7 bases and the J segment 2 bases; nucleotides outside the gene matches: 8. For the CDR3, the DNA is TGTGCCAGCAAGCTCGGGACTAGCGGGTCCAACACCGGGGAGCTGTTTTTT. This encodes CASKLGTSGSNTGELFF.

This clonotype was detected only once. It may be a read error: a sequence one base away is much more abundant. V gene TRBV12-3 or TRBV12-4 combines with J gene TRBJ2-2; D unresolved. V lost 3 bases and J lost 7, with 12 bases in between. This CDR3 spans 14 amino acids. CDR3 loop: CASSFGVEGGELFF. Written as DNA, the CDR3 is TGTGCCAGCAGTTTTGGGGTGGAAGGCGGGGAGCTGTTTTTT.

Comments on this clonotype: A much larger clone lies a single base off, so this may be a read error. The chain uses TRBV9 and TRBJ2-2; no definite D call. The V end lost 7 bases, the J end lost 8 bases, and 18 bases lay between the germline ends. Looked up from germline, CDR1 is SGDLS and CDR2 is YYNGEE. The CDR3 extends over 14 amino acids. For the CDR3, the DNA is TGTGCCAGCTCGTTTACCGACAAGGTAGGGGAGCTGTTTTTT. Amino acid sequence: CASSFTDKVGELFF.

This clonotype was observed a few times. V and J are TRBV9 and TRBJ2-4; TRBD1 matches at 7 bases. The CDR3 length is 14 residues. J was trimmed by 3 bases and V by 0 bases; bases with no gene match: 0. The germline CDR1 and CDR2 sequences are SGDLS and YYNGEE. The CDR3 bases are TGTGCCAGCAGCGTAGGGGACAGCAAAAACATTCAGTACTTC. It is translated as CASSVGDSKNIQYF.

In its sample, this clonotype was seen many times. The chain recombines TRBV24-1 with TRBJ1-2; D is unclear. Looked up from germline, CDR1 is KGHDR and CDR2 is SFDVKD. CDR3 length: 14 residues. Between the trimmed V and J ends, which lost 4 bases and 1 base, there was a span of 9 bases. This CDR3 is CATSEVDHNYGYTF. In DNA form, the CDR3 reads TGTGCCACCAGTGAAGTCGACCATAACTATGGCTACACCTTC.

This clonotype was found many times. The chain carries TRBV20-1 and TRBJ2-7; D gene unclear. Germline loops: CDR1 DFQATT, CDR2 SNEGSKA (reference sequence). This CDR3 spans 13 amino acids. V lost 8 bases and J lost 3, with 17 bases in between. This CDR3 is CSPGPRELYEQYF. The CDR3 DNA follows: TGCAGTCCAGGACCCCGAGAGCTCTACGAGCAGTACTTC.

This clonotype has at least ten counts. The chain couples TRBV5-1 to TRBJ2-1; the D call may be TRBD1 or TRBD2 (6 bases each). The CDR3 runs 13 residues. V was clipped by 4 bases and J by 8 bases, with 13 bases between them. Germline-derived CDR1 and CDR2 are SGHRS and YFSETQ. CDR3 amino acids: CASSVGGPDEQFF. The CDR3 DNA follows: TGCGCCAGCAGCGTCGGGGGCCCCGATGAGCAGTTCTTC.

The chain uses TRBV20-1 and TRBJ2-3; 7 bases map to TRBD1. With 3 bases clipped from V and 3 bases from J, the junction kept 9 bases outside the gene matches. Germline values: CDR1 DFQATT, CDR2 SNEGSKA (reference sequence). The CDR3 loop spans 15 amino acids. This chain's CDR3 is CSARAGRGLTDTQYF. The CDR3 DNA sequence: TGCAGTGCTAGGGCGGGCAGGGGGTTAACAGATACGCAGTATTTT.

This clonotype was detected many times. The CDR3 sequence is CASSPRPLSYEQYF. CDR3 coding DNA: TGCGCCAGCAGCCCCAGGCCGTTGTCCTACGAGCAGTACTTC. The V and J genes are TRBV5-1 and TRBJ2-7, with unresolved D. This CDR3 region has 14 residues. V lost 4 bases and J lost 1, with 12 bases in between. CDR1 SGHRS and CDR2 YFSETQ come from the germline V gene.

This clonotype was detected many times. V gene TRBV7-2 combines with J gene TRBJ2-1, with TRBD2 identical over 8 bases. J gave up 3 bases and V 5 bases, and 6 bases lay outside the gene matches. Germline V gene data show CDR1 as SGHTA and CDR2 as FQGNSA. This CDR3 has 15 amino acids. CDR3 region: CASSLSSGLYNEQFF. CDR3 DNA: TGTGCCAGCAGCCTATCTAGCGGGCTCTACAATGAGCAGTTCTTC.

At least ten counts were recorded for this clonotype. This chain links TRBV4-1 with TRBJ2-7, with D tentatively TRBD2 (6 bases). The CDR3 extends over 16 amino acids. With 1 base removed from V and 3 bases from J, the gap between germline ends came to 16 bases. Germline CDR1 MGHRA, CDR2 YSYEKL. The CDR3 DNA reads as TGCGCCAGCAGCCAAGCCCACATTAGCGGACTCTACGAGCAGTACTTC. This gives the protein CASSQAHISGLYEQYF.

This clonotype has ten or more counts. V gene TRBV20-1 combines with J gene TRBJ1-2; D remains unclear. The CDR3 extends over 10 amino acids. V lost 4 bases, J lost 7 bases, and 7 bases lay in between. The germline V gene has CDR1 DFQATT and CDR2 SNEGSKA (reference sequence). The CDR3 sequence: CSANEAGYTF. CDR3 nucleotides: TGCAGTGCTAACGAAGCTGGCTACACCTTC.